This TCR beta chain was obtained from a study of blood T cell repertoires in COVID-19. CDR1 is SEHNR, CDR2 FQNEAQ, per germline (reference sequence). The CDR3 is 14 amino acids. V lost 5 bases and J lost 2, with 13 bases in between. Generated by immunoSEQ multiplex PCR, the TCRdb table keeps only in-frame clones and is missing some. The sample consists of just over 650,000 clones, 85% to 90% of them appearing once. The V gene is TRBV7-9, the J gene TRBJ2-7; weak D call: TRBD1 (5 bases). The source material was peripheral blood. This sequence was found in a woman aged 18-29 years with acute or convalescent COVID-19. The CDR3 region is CASSPWQGTYEQYF. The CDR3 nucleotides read TGTGCCAGCAGCCCTTGGCAGGGTACCTACGAGCAGTACTTC. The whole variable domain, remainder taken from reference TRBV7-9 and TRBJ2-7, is DTGVSQNPRHKITKRGQNVTFRCDPISEHNRLYWYRQTLGQGPEFLTYFQNEAQLEKSRLLSDRFSAERPKGSFSTLEIQRTEQGDSAMYLCASSPWQGTYEQYFGPGTRLTVT.